This T cell receptor (beta chain) was observed in a study of blood T cells in healthy people across ages. This CDR3 has 14 residues. The germline V gene encodes CDR1 DFQATT and CDR2 SNEGSKA (reference sequence). V dropped 0 bases and J dropped 4; count of bases not matched to a gene: 5. With a J-beta primer mix and a sample-barcoded 5' primer, a second PCR ran about 6 to 11 cycles. TCRdb analysed the 5' RACE reads with MiXCR anew, one entry per CDR3 protein. This sample has around 900,000 distinct CDR3 sequences, with 29% found just once. Study observations and caveats: The study could not conclusively compare naive and antigen-experienced cells, given its unsorted PBMCs. Roughly linear age-related decline in beta diversity appeared, significant by age approximately 40. Total diversity from one million sequenced T cells was likely underestimated.

The sample holds a few counts of this clonotype. Its antigen is currently unknown. Total RNA amounts of at least 6 micrograms were extracted per sample. This sequence joins TRBV20-1 and TRBJ1-2, with 7 bases matching TRBD1. The sample consisted of blood. The TCR sequence derives from a woman of 80 years or more in good health. CDR3 sequence: CSAREEQGIYGYTF. The CDR3 coding sequence is TGCAGTGCTAGAGAAGAACAGGGGATCTATGGCTACACCTTC.